This passage covers 26 T cell receptor gamma chains from one sample sequenced in a study of gamma-delta chains in newborns, infants, children. TCRdb redid the clone calls on the reads with CATT. The repertoire consists of 700 to 850 gamma-chain clones, with about 2.5% occurring once and the leading ten covering almost 25%. The sample comprised blood. The source is a child who was a newborn, infant or young child, either healthy, febrile or measles-vaccinated (not recorded which).

Of note for this clone: A far bigger clonotype differs at one base, so this is likely a read error. The gene calls are TRGV8 and TRGJP2. Germline loops: CDR1 VENAVY, CDR2 YDSYNSRV. The V and J ends lost 4 bases and 19 bases, in that order; junction bases with no gene match: 6. The CDR3 spans 9 residues. The CDR3 sequence: CATWESRTF. CDR3 in DNA: TGTGCCACCTGGGAGAGCAGGACGTTT.

As concerns this clone: The translation of this DNA and the TCRdb protein of a much larger clone differ at residue 7, probably owing to a read error; the protein shown here is translated from the DNA. This sequence joins TRGV9 and TRGJP. CDR3 size: 16 residues. In germline, CDR1 is GITISATS, CDR2 ISYDGTV (reference sequence). Trimming took 2 bases from V and 10 from J; bases not matched to a gene: 8. The chain's CDR3 is CALWEGGLLGKKIKVF. CDR3 nucleotides: TGTGCCTTGTGGGAGGGGGGGCTTTTGGGCAAAAAAATCAAGGTATTT.

This clone appeared a few times. It is likely a read error: a sequence one base away is far more abundant. The chain has TRGV4 and TRGJP1. The CDR3 spans 12 residues. Per the germline V gene, CDR1 is EGSTGY and CDR2 is YDSYTSSV. In DNA form, the CDR3 reads TGTGCCACCTGGGATGGCCGTTGGTTCGAGATATTT. Translating gives CATWDGRWFEIF.

A remark on this clone: This may be a read error, as it is one base from a much larger clone. CDR3 sequence reads: CAAWDRLSYYKKLF. The CDR3 DNA is TGTGCCGCCTGGGACAGGCTTTCCTATTATAAGAAACTCTTT. The rearrangement uses TRGV3 and TRGJ1 or TRGJ2. Germline CDR1 VTNTFY, CDR2 YDVSTARD (reference sequence). This CDR3 spans 14 amino acids.

In its sample, this clone ranks as large (0.1 to 1%). Other DNA sequences in this specimen translate into the identical CDR3. This chain connects TRGV4 to TRGJ1 or TRGJ2. With V trimmed by 4 bases and J by 7 bases, 10 bases remained unmatched. From germline, CDR1 is EGSTGY and CDR2 YDSYTSSV. The CDR3 is made up of 13 amino acids. CDR3 coding DNA: TGTGCCACCTGGGACCCGATGCGGTATAAGAAACTCTTT. It yields the protein CATWDPMRYKKLF.

This clone showed up just a few times. A much larger clone lies a single base off, so this may be a read error. The sample contains more than one DNA sequence encoding this CDR3. This chain joins TRGV9 and TRGJP. V was clipped by 1 base and J by 10 bases; unmatched bases: 4. The CDR3 runs to 15 residues. CDR1 and CDR2 from the germline V gene are GITISATS and ISYDGTV (reference sequence). The CDR3 DNA reads TGTGCCTTGTGGGAGGTCTATTTGGGCAAAAAAATCAAGGTATTT. The encoded protein is CALWEVYLGKKIKVF.

This clone was picked up a small number of times. A far more abundant clone sits one base away, making this likely a read error. The V call is TRGV9, the J call TRGJP. The CDR3 covers 17 residues. Germline trimming cut 2 bases from V and 8 bases from J; bases unmatched to any gene: 9. Germline-derived CDR1 and CDR2 are GITISATS and ISYDGTV (reference sequence). The CDR3 sequence: CALWEGLQKLGKKIKVF. As DNA, the CDR3 is TGTGCCTTGTGGGAGGGCCTACAAAAGTTGGGCAAAAAAATCAAGGTATTT.

As to this clone: The translation of this DNA and the TCRdb protein of a much larger clone differ at residue 4, probably owing to a read error; the protein shown here is translated from the DNA. The chain links TRGV9 to TRGJP. The CDR3 sequence is 15 residues long. With V trimmed by 7 bases and J by 3 bases, 3 bases remained unmatched. Germline V gene data show CDR1 as GITISATS and CDR2 as ISYDGTV (reference sequence). The CDR3 DNA reads TGTGCCTTGTGTGAGCAAGAGTTGGGCAAAAAAATCAAGGTATTT. It translates to CALCEQELGKKIKVF.

There are a few counts of this clone. This DNA's translation and the protein TCRdb lists, from a much larger clone, do not match at residue 14, likely due to a read error; the protein shown is translated from the DNA. Other DNA sequences in this specimen translate into the identical CDR3. The CDR3 DNA is TGTGCCTTGTGGGAGGTGCGTGAGTTGGGCAAAAAAATCAGGGTATTT. Its translation: CALWEVRELGKKIRVF. The chain carries TRGV9 and TRGJP. Germline assignment: CDR1 GITISATS and CDR2 ISYDGTV (reference sequence). The CDR3 runs 16 residues.

This clone was recorded a few times. The TCRdb protein, from a much larger clone, departs from this DNA's translation at residue 3, likely by read error; the protein shown derives from the DNA. The chain carries TRGV9 and TRGJP. This CDR3 region has 16 residues. Germline CDR1 is GITISATS and CDR2 is ISYDGTV (reference sequence). CDR3 nucleotides: TGTGCCTCGTGGGACTTACAAGAGTTGGGCAAAAAAATCAAGGTATTT. Its protein product is CASWDLQELGKKIKVF.

Comments on this clone: This likely stems from a read error, as it lies one base from a far larger clone. This rearrangement joins TRGV3 to TRGJ1 or TRGJ2. Germline V lookup: CDR1 VTNTFY, CDR2 YDVSTARD (reference sequence). CDR3 length equals 17 residues. The V and J ends lost 4 bases and 0 bases, in that order; junction bases with no gene match: 15. In DNA, the CDR3 is TGTGCCACCTGGGATACTTTACCGAGCCCGAATTATTATAAGAAACTCTTT. As protein: CATWDTLPSPNYYKKLF.

A remark on this clone: The protein TCRdb lists belongs to a much larger clone and differs from this DNA's translation at residue 10, which points to a read error; the protein shown is made from the DNA. The chain carries TRGV9 and TRGJP. Germline assignment: CDR1 GITISATS and CDR2 ISYDGTV (reference sequence). The CDR3 consists of 16 residues. This chain's CDR3 is CALWDEGELDKKIKVF. The DNA for the CDR3 is TGTGCCTTGTGGGACGAAGGGGAGTTGGACAAAAAAATCAAGGTATTT.

About this clone: The protein TCRdb gives is from a much larger clone and does not agree with this DNA's translation at residue 7, likely a read error; the protein shown here comes from the DNA. The same CDR3 arises from other DNA sequences in this sample as well. This chain connects TRGV9 to TRGJP. The CDR3 totals 16 residues. The germline V gene has CDR1 GITISATS and CDR2 ISYDGTV (reference sequence). Trimming cost V 2 bases and J 7 bases; bases outside gene matches: 5. The CDR3 here is CALWEGQELGKKIKVF. In DNA form, the CDR3 reads TGTGCCTTGTGGGAGGGTCAGGAGTTGGGCAAAAAAATCAAGGTATTT.

This clone was observed a few times. A read error may be the cause here, since a much bigger clone is one base away. CDR3: CATRDGRWFKIF. The CDR3 DNA sequence: TGTGCCACCCGGGATGGCCGTTGGTTCAAGATATTT. This chain links TRGV4 with TRGJP1. Germline V lookup: CDR1 EGSTGY, CDR2 YDSYTSSV. The CDR3 spans 12 residues.

This clone has a handful of counts. One base separates it from a far larger clone, so it is likely a read error. The sample carries other DNA sequences with the same CDR3. This chain's CDR3 is CALWEVRKKLF. The DNA for the CDR3 is TGTGCCCTGTGGGAGGTGCGGAAGAAACTCTTT. The rearrangement uses TRGV9 and TRGJ1 or TRGJ2. This CDR3 spans 11 amino acids. Germline CDR1 is GITISATS and CDR2 is ISYDGTV (reference sequence).

About this clone itself: This sequence is one base from a far larger clone and is likely a read error. Additional DNA sequences in this sample encode the identical CDR3. The gene calls are TRGV9 and TRGJP. The germline CDR1 and CDR2 sequences are GITISATS and ISYDGTV (reference sequence). This CDR3 is 16 amino acids long. CDR3 region: CALWDEGELGKKIKVF. The CDR3 nucleotides read TGTGCCTTGTGGGACGAAGGGGAGTTGGGCAAAAAGATCAAGGTATTT.

This clone was detected a few times. A much bigger clone sits one base away, suggesting this may be a read error. The same CDR3 is also encoded by other DNA sequences in this sample. The chain uses TRGV8 and TRGJP1. Germline lookup yields CDR1 VENAVY and CDR2 YDSYNSRV. The CDR3 length is 12 residues. In DNA form, the CDR3 reads TGTGCCACCTGGGATACTGGTTGGTTCAAGATATTC. This codes for CATWDTGWFKIF.

This clone was picked up a small number of times. This DNA's translation and the protein TCRdb lists, from a much larger clone, do not match at residue 7, likely due to a read error; the protein shown is translated from the DNA. This specimen includes other DNA sequences encoding the same CDR3. This chain links TRGV4 with TRGJ1 or TRGJ2. The CDR3 extends over 13 amino acids. Germline trimming cut 4 bases from V and 3 bases from J; bases unmatched to any gene: 6. CDR1 is EGSTGY, CDR2 YDSYTSSV, per germline. This CDR3 is CATWDPAYYKKLF. The CDR3 nucleotides are TGTGCCACCTGGGACCCAGCTTATTATAAGAAACTCTTT.

About this clone: The likely explanation is a read error, given a far larger clone one base away. V gene TRGV9 combines with J gene TRGJP. CDR3 length: 18 amino acids. Germline V CDR1 and CDR2: GITISATS, ISYDGTV (reference sequence). The V gene end was trimmed by 0 bases and the J gene end by 6 bases; junction bases not matched to a gene: 8. This chain's CDR3 is CALWEVHSSELGKKIKVF. DNA for the CDR3: TGTGCCTTGTGGGAGGTGCATTCGTCAGAGTTGGGCAAAAAAATCAAGGTATTT.

Only a few counts were recorded for this clone. TCRdb pairs this DNA with a much larger clone's protein that differs at residue 3, likely a read error; the protein shown was translated from the DNA. V is TRGV9 and J is TRGJP1. Germline CDR1 is GITISATS and CDR2 is ISYDGTV (reference sequence). The CDR3 is 14 amino acids. The CDR3 here is CASWDYTTGWFKIF. The CDR3 nucleotides read TGTGCCTCGTGGGATTATACCACTGGTTGGTTCAAGATATTT.

This clone has only a few counts. With only one base between it and a far larger clone, this is likely a read error. This chain joins TRGV4 and TRGJ1 or TRGJ2. Germline CDR1 reads EGSTGY; CDR2 reads YDSYTSSV. Unmatched junction bases numbered 1, after V lost 6 bases and J lost 5 bases. The length of the CDR3 is 10 residues. The CDR3 DNA is TGTGCCACCTGGCATTATAAGAAACTCTTT. Amino acids: CATWHYKKLF.

Comment on this clone: TCRdb shows a much larger clone's protein in place of this DNA's translation, and the two differ at residue 5, likely through a read error; the protein shown is translated from the DNA. The chain couples TRGV4 to TRGJ1 or TRGJ2. With 5 bases clipped from V and 4 bases from J, the junction kept 8 bases outside the gene matches. The CDR3 totals 13 residues. Germline CDR1 is EGSTGY and CDR2 is YDSYTSSV. As DNA, the CDR3 is TGTGCCACCTGGGGTGTCGGGTATTATAAGAAACTCTTT. Its protein is CATWGVGYYKKLF.

This clone was detected only a few times. With a much larger clone just one base away, this may be a read error. This chain links TRGV9 with TRGJP. CDR1 is GITISATS and CDR2 is ISYDGTV in the germline V gene (reference sequence). CDR3 length: 16 amino acids. The CDR3 loop is CALWEPQGLGKKIKVF. CDR3 bases: TGTGCCTTGTGGGAGCCTCAAGGGTTGGGCAAAAAAATCAAGGTATTT.

Of note for this clone: A single base is all that separates this from a far larger clone, so a read error is likely. The chain combines TRGV3 with TRGJ1 or TRGJ2. This CDR3 comprises 14 residues. Germline V gene lookup returns CDR1 VTNTFY and CDR2 YDVSTARD (reference sequence). V lost 3 bases, J lost 4 bases, and 9 bases stayed unmatched. The DNA of the CDR3 is TGTGCCACCTGGGACGGGCCCTGGTATTATAAGAAACTCTTT. Protein sequence: CATWDGPWYYKKLF.

As for this clone: This sequence is one base from a far larger clone and is likely a read error. This chain links TRGV4 with TRGJ1 or TRGJ2. Per germline, CDR1 EGSTGY and CDR2 YDSYTSSV. The CDR3 is 14 amino acids. The trim removed 0 bases at V and 2 bases at J, leaving 4 bases unmatched. The CDR3 region is CATWDGPDYYKKLF. The CDR3 DNA sequence: TGTGCCACCTGGGATGGGCCGGATTATTATAAGAAACTCTTT.

As regards this clone: TCRdb has a much larger clone's protein, which differs at residue 4 from the translation of this DNA, likely because of a read error; what is shown is the protein translated from the DNA. The chain uses TRGV9 and TRGJP1. Germline loops: CDR1 GITISATS, CDR2 ISYDGTV (reference sequence). There are 15 residues in the CDR3. The CDR3 is CALCEAGTTGWFKIF. CDR3 bases: TGTGCCTTGTGTGAGGCCGGCACCACTGGTTGGTTCAAGATATTT.